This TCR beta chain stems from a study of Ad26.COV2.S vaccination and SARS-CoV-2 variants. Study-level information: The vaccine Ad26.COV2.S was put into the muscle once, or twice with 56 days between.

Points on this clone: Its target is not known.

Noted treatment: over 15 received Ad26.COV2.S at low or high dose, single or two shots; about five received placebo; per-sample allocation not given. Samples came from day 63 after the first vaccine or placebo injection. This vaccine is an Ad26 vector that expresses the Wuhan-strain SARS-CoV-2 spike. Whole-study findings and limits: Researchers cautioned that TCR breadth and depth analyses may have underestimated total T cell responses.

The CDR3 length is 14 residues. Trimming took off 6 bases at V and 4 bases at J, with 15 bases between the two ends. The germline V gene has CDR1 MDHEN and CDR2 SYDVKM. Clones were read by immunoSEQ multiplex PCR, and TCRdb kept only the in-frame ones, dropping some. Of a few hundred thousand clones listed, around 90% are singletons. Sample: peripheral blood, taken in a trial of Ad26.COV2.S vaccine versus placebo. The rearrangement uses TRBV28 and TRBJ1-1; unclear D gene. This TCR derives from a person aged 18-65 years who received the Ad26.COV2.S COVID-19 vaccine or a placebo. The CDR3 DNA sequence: TGTGCCAGCAGCCCTTCGACCCGACGCACTGAAGCTTTCTTT. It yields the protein CASSPSTRRTEAFF.